This T cell receptor beta chain emerged from a study of beta chain features in type 1 diabetes. Findings and limits, study-wide: Within the patient group, naive, central memory and Treg TCRB repertoires appeared more similar to each other than within healthy donors. Highly expressing activated T cells could be over-counted with a cDNA template. More deletions and fewer insertions at VDJ junctions were seen in type 1 diabetes patients. People with Type 1 diabetes carried modestly yet significantly shorter TCRB CDR3s in all four CD4+ subsets.

From germline, CDR1 is SNHLY and CDR2 FYNNEI. V lost 9 bases, J lost 2 bases, and 8 bases lay in between. The CDR3 is made up of 11 amino acids. This clone appeared many times. The antigen remains unidentified. The investigators reverse transcribed all of the isolated RNA, so they sequenced expressed TCRB transcripts. The assay was immunoSEQ multiplex PCR, and TCRdb's table has in-frame clones only and misses some. Found here are around 140,000 clones, 7.5% to 9.5% of them singletons; the top ten hold roughly 0.75%. The specimen sequenced was central memory CD4+ T cells from blood. This sequence joins TRBV2 and TRBJ2-7, with a tentative D call TRBD2 (5 bases). The sequence was obtained from a man aged 25-45 years with type 1 diabetes. The CDR3 DNA reads as TGTGCCAGTAGGGAGACCTACGAGCAGTACTTC. Residues: CASRETYEQYF.